The clone carrying this T cell receptor beta chain has only a few counts. Its antigen is still unknown. The data stem from a study of blood T cells in healthy people across ages. After removal of 6 bases from V and 9 bases from J, the junction contained 6 bases not matched to a gene. Per the germline V gene, CDR1 is SGHAT and CDR2 is FQNNGV. This CDR3 region has 14 residues. The study's findings and limits: Higher diversity and more naive CD4+ cells were features of long-lived donors, compared to aged donors. Investigators viewed diversity estimates from one million T cells as underestimates, the study reported.

A second PCR of roughly 7 to 11 cycles used a sample-barcoded 5' primer and a J-beta primer mix. TCRdb reprocessed the 5' RACE reads via MiXCR and lists one record per CDR3 protein. Found here are approximately 800,000 distinct CDR3 sequences, about 55% of them singletons; the top ten hold about 42%. The chain has TRBV11-2 and TRBJ1-6; the match to TRBD1 covers 9 bases. This sequence was found in an elderly man in good health. The source material was blood. Here the CDR3 reads CASSPGTGSSPLHF. CDR3 in DNA: TGTGCCAGCAGTCCCGGGACAGGGAGTTCACCCCTCCACTTT.